This T cell receptor beta chain was documented in a study of regulatory T cells in long-lasting Graves disease. The time point denotes: newly diagnosed GD, antithyroid drugs for less than 3 months. PBMC RNA was the source of the TCR library. The CDR3 runs 17 residues. The ends lost 1 base at V and 0 bases at J; junction bases unmatched: 2. The germline CDR1 and CDR2 sequences are SNHLY and FYNNEI. Researchers made TCR beta libraries by using iRepertoire HTBI primers and running Arm-PCR on CDR3 regions. Using its own MiXCR run on the multiplex PCR reads, TCRdb lists one record per CDR3 protein. The table lists around 450,000 distinct CDR3 sequences, 14% to 15% of them singletons. Overall study results and limits: Persistent disease was associated with favored TRBV28 usage and with favored use of TRBJ1-2 and TRBJ2-5.

In regard to this clonotype: Its target is not known.

The sample was also reused in another study, on T cells in Graves' hyperthyroidism and ophthalmopathy. This second study says: HTBI primers drove first-round RT-PCR of the TCR CDR3. Blood also carried most thyroid clonotypes expanded above 0.001.

The sequence came from a woman in her thirties or forties with Graves disease. The chain employs TRBV2 and TRBJ2-1; TRBD2 matches 11 bases. The input for sequencing was peripheral blood mononuclear cells (PBMCs), taken at new diagnosis, from a patient treated with antithyroid drugs. The CDR3 DNA is TGTGCCAGCAGTGAAGGGACTAGCGGGTTCTCCTACAATGAGCAGTTCTTC. This sequence encodes CASSEGTSGFSYNEQFF.